The 23 T cell receptor beta chains reported below all come from one sample, sequenced in a study of shared clonotypes between healthy human individuals. Some clones are missing from TCRdb's copy, which holds only in-frame ones; the method was immunoSEQ multiplex PCR. This table has more than 1,200,000 clones, approximately 98.5% appearing once. The sample consisted of naive CD4+ T cells sorted from blood. Subset in this sample: CD45RA+ positively selected. These receptors were taken from a man aged 25-40 years in good health.

The chain uses TRBV27 and TRBJ2-7; 10 bases are shared with TRBD2. The CDR3 spans 14 residues. CDR1 is MNHEY and CDR2 is SMNVEV in the germline V gene (reference sequence). With V trimmed by 6 bases and J by 3 bases, 5 bases remained unmatched. This CDR3 is CASRGTSAHYEQYF. The CDR3 DNA sequence: TGTGCCAGCAGAGGGACTAGCGCCCACTACGAGCAGTACTTC.

The rearrangement uses TRBV4-1 and TRBJ1-4; D remains ambiguous. The V and J ends lost 4 bases and 3 bases respectively, with 15 bases between them. This CDR3 spans 16 amino acids. Germline lookup yields CDR1 MGHRA and CDR2 YSYEKL. The DNA of the CDR3 is TGCGCCAGCAGCCCAAACGGGGTTTTGGCTAATGAAAAACTGTTTTTT. It codes for CASSPNGVLANEKLFF.

The chain recombines TRBV18 with TRBJ2-5; 9 bases are shared with TRBD1. The CDR3 is 15 amino acids. Germline V gene sequence: CDR1 KGHSH, CDR2 LQKENI. V was clipped by 3 bases and J by 5 bases; unmatched bases: 7. The CDR3 DNA is TGTGCCAGCTCACCCTCGACAGGGGGTGTTGAGACCCAGTACTTC. Translating it yields CASSPSTGGVETQYF.

V usage is TRBV7-2 and J usage is TRBJ2-1; possible D gene TRBD2, 6 bases. The CDR3 is 14 residues long. CDR1 and CDR2 (germline): SGHTA, FQGNSA. Trimming pared 0 bases from V and 9 bases from J, leaving 12 bases between. For the CDR3, the DNA is TGTGCCAGCAGCTTAGCTCTCAACGGGGGTGAGCAGTTCTTC. It encodes CASSLALNGGEQFF.

The chain recombines TRBV2 with TRBJ2-5; no firm D call. There are 13 residues in the CDR3. The germline V and J ends were trimmed by 4 bases and 5 bases, with 11 bases remaining between them. In germline, CDR1 is SNHLY, CDR2 FYNNEI. The CDR3 loop is CASSVREMETQYF. The CDR3 region has the DNA TGTGCCAGCAGTGTTCGAGAGATGGAGACCCAGTACTTC.

This rearrangement joins TRBV5-1 to TRBJ1-2, with TRBD1 matching 7 bases. Germline CDR1 SGHRS, CDR2 YFSETQ. There are 16 residues in the CDR3. V was clipped by 1 base and J by 0 bases; unmatched bases: 6. CDR3: CASSLNTGQTNYGYTF. CDR3 DNA sequence: TGCGCCAGCAGCTTGAACACGGGACAGACTAACTATGGCTACACCTTC.

The rearrangement uses TRBV2 and TRBJ2-1; the match to TRBD1 covers 7 bases. Looked up from germline, CDR1 is SNHLY and CDR2 is FYNNEI. The CDR3 totals 13 residues. Trimming removed 11 bases from V and 3 bases from J; junction bases left unmatched: 7. The CDR3 nucleotides read TGTGCCGGAACCCGGGACAGCTACAATGAGCAGTTCTTC. Its translation is CAGTRDSYNEQFF.

The chain combines TRBV18 with TRBJ1-4; 7 nucleotides match TRBD1. V was clipped by 3 bases and J by 7 bases; unmatched bases: 5. The CDR3 has 14 residues. Germline CDR1 is KGHSH and CDR2 is LQKENI. CDR3 sequence: CASSPTGLGEKLFF. CDR3 DNA sequence: TGTGCCAGCTCACCGACAGGGTTGGGTGAAAAACTGTTTTTT. Full variable domain (rest looked up from reference TRBV18 and TRBJ1-4): NAGVMQNPRHLVRRRGQEARLRCSPMKGHSHVYWYRQLPEEGLKFMVYLQKENIIDESGMPKERFSAEFPKEGPSILRIQQVVRGDSAAYFCASSPTGLGEKLFFGSGTQLSVL.

The chain combines TRBV5-3 with TRBJ1-4; 11 bases fit TRBD1. TRBV5-3 is given ORF status, its function remaining uncertain. The CDR3 contains 16 residues. Losses at the gene ends were 2 bases for V and 5 bases for J; bases not matched to a gene: 5. CDR3 bases: TGTGCCAGAAGCTTAGACGGGACAGGGGGGAATGAAAAACTGTTTTTT. This sequence encodes CARSLDGTGGNEKLFF.

V is TRBV4-3 and J is TRBJ2-5; D remains unclear. V gave up 1 base and J gave up 4 bases, with 13 bases separating them. This CDR3 is 15 amino acids long. In germline, CDR1 is LGHNA, CDR2 YSLEER. CDR3 nucleotide sequence: TGCGCCAGCAGCCAAGGACCTTTTATAGGAGAGACCCAGTACTTC. Protein sequence: CASSQGPFIGETQYF.

The V call is TRBV6-1, the J call TRBJ1-5; no clear D. There are 16 residues in the CDR3. Germline CDR1 is MNHNS and CDR2 is SASEGT. Trimming took off 1 base at V and 0 bases at J, with 10 bases between the two ends. CDR3 sequence reads: CASSEGEGYSNQPQHF. In nucleotides, the CDR3 is TGTGCCAGCAGTGAAGGAGAGGGTTATAGCAATCAGCCCCAGCATTTT.

The chain links TRBV19 to TRBJ2-7, with no clear D. There are 14 residues in the CDR3. Germline CDR1 and CDR2: LNHDA and SQIVND (reference sequence). V was shortened by 2 bases and J by 5 bases, with 13 bases between the two germline ends. CDR3 loop: CASSIQSLGNEQYF. CDR3 DNA: TGTGCCAGTAGTATACAGTCCCTTGGAAACGAGCAGTACTTC.

This chain joins TRBV29-1 and TRBJ2-3, with TRBD1 identical over 7 bases. This CDR3 has 13 amino acids. Germline V CDR1 and CDR2: SQVTM, ANQGSEA. Trimming at V came to 7 bases and at J to 2 bases, leaving 6 bases not matched to a gene. CDR3 sequence (DNA): TGCAGCGGTGGGACAGTACTCACAGATACGCAGTATTTT. Its translation is CSGGTVLTDTQYF.

J is TRBJ1-1 and V is TRBV2, with D unclear. Trimming removed 7 bases at V and 1 base at J, with 4 bases between. The CDR3 totals 11 residues. The germline CDR1 and CDR2 sequences are SNHLY and FYNNEI. The CDR3, as DNA: TGTGCCAGCAAGAGGAACACTGAAGCTTTCTTT. This translates into CASKRNTEAFF. The variable domain in full, with the rest retrieved from reference TRBV2 and TRBJ1-1, is EPEVTQTPSHQVTQMGQEVILRCVPISNHLYFYWYRQILGQKVEFLVSFYNNEISEKSEIFDDQFSVERPDGSNFTLKIRSTKLEDSAMYFCASKRNTEAFFGQGTRLTVV.

The rearrangement links TRBV27 to TRBJ2-3; weak D call: TRBD2 (5 bases). V gave up 8 bases and J gave up 5 bases, with 26 bases separating them. This CDR3 has 17 amino acids. In germline, CDR1 is MNHEY, CDR2 SMNVEV (reference sequence). The CDR3 reads CASSGSGRHPGVDTQYF. CDR3 bases: TGTGCCAGCTCCGGAAGCGGCCGACACCCGGGCGTAGATACGCAGTATTTT.

The chain recombines TRBV9 with TRBJ2-7, with TRBD2 identical over 14 bases. CDR1 SGDLS and CDR2 YYNGEE come from the germline V gene. The CDR3 has 15 residues. The V segment lost 3 bases and the J segment 6 bases; nucleotides outside the gene matches: 5. The CDR3 loop is CASSAGLAGVPEQYF. The CDR3 DNA reads as TGTGCCAGCAGCGCGGGACTAGCGGGAGTTCCCGAGCAGTACTTC.

In its sample, this clone was seen once. This sequence joins TRBV5-1 and TRBJ1-3, with D unclear. V gave up 4 bases and J gave up 0 bases, with 8 bases separating them. Germline lookup yields CDR1 SGHRS and CDR2 YFSETQ. This CDR3 comprises 14 residues. The CDR3 DNA follows: TGCGCCAGCAGCCGGGAAGCCTCTGGAAACACCATATATTTT. Protein product: CASSREASGNTIYF.

The chain carries TRBV2 and TRBJ2-2; TRBD1 might be the D (5 bases). V lost 7 bases and J 4 bases, leaving 13 bases between the germline ends. Germline V gene data show CDR1 as SNHLY and CDR2 as FYNNEI. The CDR3 has 14 residues. CDR3 loop: CASTSGRITGELFF. The DNA for the CDR3 is TGTGCCAGCACGTCAGGGCGTATCACCGGGGAGCTGTTTTTT.

This chain connects TRBV28 to TRBJ1-5, with D perhaps TRBD1 (5 bases). V lost 3 bases, J lost 2 bases, and 8 bases lay in between. CDR1 and CDR2 from the germline V gene are MDHEN and SYDVKM. The CDR3 has 14 amino acids. DNA for the CDR3: TGTGCCAGCAGTTTTTGGGGGGGCAATCAGCCCCAGCATTTT. Its translation: CASSFWGGNQPQHF.

The rearrangement joins TRBV7-3 to TRBJ1-5; D may be TRBD1 (5 bases). Trimming removed 3 bases at V and 9 bases at J, with 12 bases between. Germline CDR1 is SGHTA and CDR2 is FQGTGA. The CDR3 has 13 amino acids. CDR3 in DNA: TGTGCCAGCAGCTTTGACAGTGCGGGGCCCCAGCATTTT. Translation gives CASSFDSAGPQHF.

This chain uses TRBV4-2 with TRBJ2-5, with D possibly matching TRBD1 (5 bases). Germline V gene lookup returns CDR1 LGHNA and CDR2 YNFKEQ. V dropped 0 bases and J dropped 3 bases, with 11 bases sitting between them. The CDR3 covers 15 residues. The CDR3 region is CASSQDEVGEETQYF. The CDR3 nucleotides read TGTGCCAGCAGCCAAGATGAGGTAGGGGAAGAGACCCAGTACTTC.

The rearrangement uses TRBV15 and TRBJ1-5; TRBD1 might be the D (5 bases). This CDR3 has 16 residues. V gave up 3 bases and J gave up 2 bases, with 14 bases separating them. Per germline, CDR1 LNHNV and CDR2 YYDKDF (reference sequence). The DNA of the CDR3 is TGTGCCACCAGCAGTAACCCCGGGACGGGCAATCAGCCCCAGCATTTT. Encoded protein: CATSSNPGTGNQPQHF. Supplemented by reference TRBV15 and TRBJ1-5, the full variable domain reads DAMVIQNPRYQVTQFGKPVTLSCSQTLNHNVMYWYQQKSSQAPKLLFHYYDKDFNNEADTPDNFQSRRPNTSFCFLDIRSPGLGDTAMYLCATSSNPGTGNQPQHFGDGTRLSIL.

Only one count was recorded for this clone. The chain recombines TRBV9 with TRBJ2-1, with D possibly being TRBD2 (6 bases). CDR1 SGDLS and CDR2 YYNGEE come from the germline V gene. Deletions cut 7 bases from V and 0 bases from J, with 11 bases between. The length of the CDR3 is 14 residues. For the CDR3, the DNA is TGTGCCAGCGGGAGGACGAGCTCCTACAATGAGCAGTTCTTC. This codes for CASGRTSSYNEQFF.